Listed below are T cell receptor beta chains from one sample, sequenced in a study of beta chain features in type 1 diabetes. The protocol was immunoSEQ multiplex PCR, while the TCRdb copy is restricted to in-frame clones and leaves out a portion. The sample holds over 120,000 clones, less than 15% seen once. The sequenced material came from central memory CD4+ T cells from blood. The source of these receptors is a man between 18 and 35 years old with type 1 diabetes. CDR3s include the opening cysteine and the closing phenylalanine or tryptophan. The order of the fields is D gene, clone size, J gene, V gene, CDR3 protein, CDR3 DNA. D genes are given only for firm matches. The size entry is marked missing in some rows and otherwise reads once, few, many or a size class.

d_call: TRBD1; clone_size: many; j_call: TRBJ1-4; v_call: TRBV29-1; cdr3_aa: CSGGQGREKLFF; cdr3_nt: TGCAGCGGCGGACAGGGTCGTGAAAAACTGTTTTTT
d_call: .; clone_size: few; j_call: TRBJ2-1; v_call: TRBV5-1; cdr3_aa: CASSLRGDEQFF; cdr3_nt: TGCGCCAGCAGCCTGAGAGGGGATGAGCAGTTCTTC
d_call: .; clone_size: few; j_call: TRBJ1-5; v_call: TRBV27; cdr3_aa: CASSSGRGTQPQHF; cdr3_nt: TGTGCCAGCAGTTCAGGGAGGGGGACACAGCCCCAGCATTTT
d_call: TRBD1; clone_size: .; j_call: TRBJ2-1; v_call: TRBV5-1; cdr3_aa: CASSSTGAGSGNEQFF; cdr3_nt: TGCGCCAGCAGTTCGACAGGGGCCGGTTCTGGAAATGAGCAGTTCTTC
d_call: .; clone_size: medium-sized; j_call: TRBJ2-3; v_call: TRBV4-2; cdr3_aa: CASGEDTQYF; cdr3_nt: TGTGCCAGCGGCGAAGATACGCAGTATTTT
d_call: TRBD1; clone_size: .; j_call: TRBJ2-6; v_call: TRBV19; cdr3_aa: CASSGQGMGANVLTF; cdr3_nt: TGTGCCAGTAGTGGACAGGGGATGGGGGCCAACGTCCTGACTTTC
d_call: .; clone_size: .; j_call: TRBJ1-6; v_call: TRBV30; cdr3_aa: CAWSGGGNSPLHF; cdr3_nt: TGTGCCTGGAGTGGCGGAGGTAATTCACCCCTCCACTTT
d_call: .; clone_size: few; j_call: TRBJ2-1; v_call: TRBV29-1; cdr3_aa: CSEEGSGNEQFF; cdr3_nt: TGCAGCGAAGAGGGGTCGGGGAATGAGCAGTTCTTC
d_call: .; clone_size: few; j_call: TRBJ2-5; v_call: TRBV4-1; cdr3_aa: CASSQEAAEGRIGTQYF; cdr3_nt: TGCGCCAGCAGCCAAGAAGCGGCGGAGGGTCGGATAGGGACCCAGTACTTC
d_call: TRBD1; clone_size: .; j_call: TRBJ1-5; v_call: TRBV7-9; cdr3_aa: CASSSGQGSQHF; cdr3_nt: TGTGCCAGCAGCTCGGGACAGGGGTCCCAGCATTTT
d_call: .; clone_size: few; j_call: TRBJ2-3; v_call: TRBV18; cdr3_aa: CASSPRDHTDTQYF; cdr3_nt: TGTGCCAGCTCACCGAGGGACCACACAGATACGCAGTATTTT
d_call: .; clone_size: .; j_call: TRBJ2-5; v_call: TRBV5-1; cdr3_aa: CASSSRQEETQYF; cdr3_nt: TGCGCCAGCAGCTCTAGACAGGAAGAGACCCAGTACTTC
d_call: .; clone_size: .; j_call: TRBJ2-1; v_call: TRBV6-5; cdr3_aa: CASSPGTRKQFF; cdr3_nt: TGTGCCAGCAGCCCAGGGACTCGTAAGCAGTTCTTC
d_call: TRBD1; clone_size: few; j_call: TRBJ2-1; v_call: TRBV7-2; cdr3_aa: CASSPQGALGNEQFF; cdr3_nt: TGTGCCAGCAGCCCACAGGGGGCGCTGGGCAATGAGCAGTTCTTC
d_call: TRBD1; clone_size: .; j_call: TRBJ1-1; v_call: TRBV5-1; cdr3_aa: CASSPVDRMNTEAFF; cdr3_nt: TGCGCCAGCAGCCCTGTGGACAGGATGAACACTGAAGCTTTCTTT
d_call: .; clone_size: few; j_call: TRBJ2-5; v_call: TRBV30; cdr3_aa: CAWSAGGTQETQYF; cdr3_nt: TGTGCCTGGAGTGCCGGAGGGACTCAAGAGACCCAGTACTTC
d_call: .; clone_size: few; j_call: TRBJ1-3; v_call: TRBV11-2; cdr3_aa: CASSELDSGNTIYF; cdr3_nt: TGTGCCAGCAGTGAACTTGACTCTGGAAACACCATATATTTT
d_call: .; clone_size: once; j_call: TRBJ1-2; v_call: TRBV6-5; cdr3_aa: CASRTKPPRPYGYTF; cdr3_nt: TGTGCCAGCAGGACAAAGCCTCCGAGACCCTATGGCTACACCTTC
d_call: TRBD1; clone_size: .; j_call: TRBJ2-6; v_call: TRBV6-4; cdr3_aa: CASSKHGTGEGANVLTF; cdr3_nt: TGTGCCAGCAGCAAACACGGGACAGGGGAAGGGGCCAACGTCCTGACTTTC
d_call: .; clone_size: .; j_call: TRBJ1-5; v_call: TRBV5-1; cdr3_aa: CASSLDAGQPQHF; cdr3_nt: TGCGCCAGCAGCTTGGATGCGGGACAGCCCCAGCATTTT
d_call: .; clone_size: few; j_call: TRBJ2-5; v_call: TRBV5-1; cdr3_aa: CASNERDLGTQYF; cdr3_nt: TGCGCCAGCAACGAGAGGGACCTCGGGACCCAGTACTTC
d_call: .; clone_size: .; j_call: TRBJ2-1; v_call: TRBV28; cdr3_aa: CASKGPFGEQFF; cdr3_nt: TGTGCCAGCAAAGGACCCTTCGGTGAGCAGTTCTTC
d_call: TRBD1; clone_size: .; j_call: TRBJ2-7; v_call: TRBV28; cdr3_aa: CASSSTGTGGVYEQYF; cdr3_nt: TGTGCCAGCAGTTCCACCGGGACAGGGGGAGTCTACGAGCAGTACTTC
d_call: .; clone_size: few; j_call: TRBJ1-2; v_call: TRBV2; cdr3_aa: CASSPEGDGYTF; cdr3_nt: TGTGCCAGCAGTCCGGAGGGCGATGGCTACACCTTC
d_call: .; clone_size: few; j_call: TRBJ1-1; v_call: TRBV20-1; cdr3_aa: CSARGEAFF; cdr3_nt: TGCAGTGCCAGAGGTGAAGCTTTCTTT
d_call: .; clone_size: .; j_call: TRBJ2-2; v_call: TRBV11-1; cdr3_aa: CASSLNTGELFF; cdr3_nt: TGTGCCAGCAGCCTCAACACCGGGGAGCTGTTTTTT
d_call: TRBD1; clone_size: .; j_call: TRBJ2-5; v_call: TRBV30; cdr3_aa: CAWSPGQGVQETQYF; cdr3_nt: TGTGCCTGGAGCCCCGGACAGGGGGTCCAAGAGACCCAGTACTTC
d_call: .; clone_size: .; j_call: TRBJ1-6; v_call: TRBV5-1; cdr3_aa: CASSLDRAVNSPLHF; cdr3_nt: TGCGCCAGCAGCTTGGACAGAGCTGTCAATTCACCCCTCCACTTT